The 12 T cell receptor beta chains below were found in one sample sequenced in a study of blood T cells in healthy people across ages. Combining a sample-barcoded 5' primer with a J-beta primer mix, a second PCR ran for about 7 to 12 cycles. MiXCR was run by TCRdb on the 5' RACE reads, yielding one entry per CDR3 protein. The table shows about a million distinct CDR3 sequences, with less than 45% occurring only once. Sequenced input: blood. Source of these receptors: a man between 18 and 29 years old in good health.

This clonotype came up a few times. V and J are TRBV29-1 and TRBJ1-2; the match to TRBD1 covers 7 bases. CDR1 SQVTM and CDR2 ANQGSEA come from the germline V gene. V was clipped by 6 bases and J by 5 bases; unmatched bases: 9. There are 13 residues in the CDR3. CDR3: CSVIDRESYGYTF. In nucleotides, the CDR3 is TGCAGCGTAATAGACAGGGAGAGTTATGGCTACACCTTC.

This clonotype came up a few times. The chain employs TRBV3-1 and TRBJ1-2; D gene uncertain. Trimming took 4 bases from V and 6 from J, leaving 12 bases between them. The CDR3 sequence is 13 residues long. Germline CDR1 LGHDT, CDR2 YNNKEL (reference sequence). The DNA for the CDR3 is TGTGCCAGCAGCCCTGGTGGTGGCGATGGCTACACCTTC. Its translation: CASSPGGGDGYTF.

The chain combines TRBV28 with TRBJ1-5; D perhaps matches TRBD1 (5 bases). Germline CDR1 MDHEN, CDR2 SYDVKM. This CDR3 contains 17 residues. Between the trimmed V and J ends, which lost 5 bases and 3 bases, there was a span of 20 bases. The CDR3 protein is CASSPPRWGRHNQPQHF. CDR3 coding DNA: TGTGCCAGCAGTCCACCGCGCTGGGGCAGACACAATCAGCCCCAGCATTTT.

This chain joins TRBV4-3 and TRBJ1-1; D ambiguous. The CDR3 totals 15 residues. V was shortened by 1 base and J by 0 bases, with 9 bases between the two germline ends. Germline V gene data show CDR1 as LGHNA and CDR2 as YSLEER. The CDR3 region is CASSQGRGMNTEAFF. The CDR3 bases are TGCGCCAGCAGCCAAGGGCGGGGAATGAACACTGAAGCTTTCTTT.

The chain joins TRBV5-1 to TRBJ2-7; 8 bases are shared with TRBD1. V gave up 3 bases and J gave up 6 bases; unmatched junction bases: 5. This CDR3 contains 13 residues. Germline V gene data show CDR1 as SGHRS and CDR2 as YFSETQ. The CDR3 coding sequence is TGCGCCAGCAGCTCGGGACAGGTAGGCGAGCAGTACTTC. It translates to CASSSGQVGEQYF. Variable domain in full (rest from reference TRBV5-1 and TRBJ2-7): KAGVTQTPRYLIKTRGQQVTLSCSPISGHRSVSWYQQTPGQGLQFLFEYFSETQRNKGNFPGRFSGRQFSNSRSEMNVSTLELGDSALYLCASSSGQVGEQYFGPGTRLTVT.

J is TRBJ1-6 and V is TRBV14; no firm D call. Germline V gene data show CDR1 as SGHDN and CDR2 as FVKESK. The CDR3 runs to 12 residues. Trimming left V 3 bases short and J 11 bases short, with 8 bases between. DNA of the CDR3: TGTGCCAGCAGCCATCGTAGTCCACCCCTCCACTTT. Amino acid sequence: CASSHRSPPLHF. Full variable domain (rest looked up from reference TRBV14 and TRBJ1-6): EAGVTQFPSHSVIEKGQTVTLRCDPISGHDNLYWYRRVMGKEIKFLLHFVKESKQDESGMPNNRFLAERTGGTYSTLKVQPAELEDSGVYFCASSHRSPPLHFGNGTRLTVT.

The chain uses TRBV10-3 and TRBJ2-3; the D is unclear. The CDR3 sequence is 19 residues long. V shed 0 bases and J shed 0 bases, with 19 bases lying between them. Germline V gives CDR1 ENHRY, CDR2 SYGVKD. The CDR3 reads CAISESAHRLISSTDTQYF. In nucleotides, the CDR3 is TGTGCCATCAGTGAGTCCGCGCATCGCTTAATCAGTAGCACAGATACGCAGTATTTT.

This clonotype was seen a few times. CDR3 sequence reads: CASSQEGFGGPYNEQFF. CDR3 nucleotide sequence: TGTGCCAGCAGCCAAGAGGGTTTTGGGGGGCCCTACAATGAGCAGTTCTTC. The J gene is TRBJ2-1, the V gene TRBV4-2; either TRBD1 or TRBD2 may fit D (6 bases each). V dropped 0 bases and J dropped 2 bases, with 14 bases sitting between them. CDR1 is LGHNA, CDR2 YNFKEQ, per germline. The CDR3 covers 17 residues.

The chain recombines TRBV3-1 with TRBJ2-4; no definite D call. CDR1 is LGHDT and CDR2 is YNNKEL in the germline V gene (reference sequence). The CDR3 contains 14 residues. The V and J ends lost 1 base and 4 bases respectively, with 8 bases between them. DNA of the CDR3: TGTGCCAGCAGCCAAGTTCCTGGGAAAAACATTCAGTACTTC. Its protein product is CASSQVPGKNIQYF.

This clonotype was seen only a few times. This chain connects TRBV12-3 or TRBV12-4 to TRBJ2-3, with 8 nucleotides matching TRBD1. The CDR3 has 15 amino acids. V shed 7 bases, J shed 2 bases, and the junction held 8 bases outside the gene matches. The CDR3 DNA is TGTGCCAGCATTCGACAGGGGATGCTCACAGATACGCAGTATTTT. Encoded protein: CASIRQGMLTDTQYF.

This clonotype was observed many times. This chain connects TRBV7-2 to TRBJ2-3; 7 bases line up with TRBD2. Germline-derived CDR1 and CDR2 are SGHTA and FQGNSA. The CDR3 spans 14 residues. V lost 2 bases to trimming and J lost 7 bases; unmatched junction nucleotides: 6. CDR3 sequence reads: CASSLSLAENTQYF. The CDR3 DNA follows: TGTGCCAGCAGCTTAAGTCTAGCGGAGAATACGCAGTATTTT.

V is TRBV20-1 and J is TRBJ1-1; possible D gene TRBD1, 5 bases. Germline V gene sequence: CDR1 DFQATT, CDR2 SNEGSKA (reference sequence). Trimming took 6 bases from V and 5 from J, leaving 16 bases between them. This CDR3 is 13 amino acids long. CDR3 nucleotide sequence: TGCAGTGCGTCCGGGGCAATTGAGACTGAAGCTTTCTTT. It specifies CSASGAIETEAFF.